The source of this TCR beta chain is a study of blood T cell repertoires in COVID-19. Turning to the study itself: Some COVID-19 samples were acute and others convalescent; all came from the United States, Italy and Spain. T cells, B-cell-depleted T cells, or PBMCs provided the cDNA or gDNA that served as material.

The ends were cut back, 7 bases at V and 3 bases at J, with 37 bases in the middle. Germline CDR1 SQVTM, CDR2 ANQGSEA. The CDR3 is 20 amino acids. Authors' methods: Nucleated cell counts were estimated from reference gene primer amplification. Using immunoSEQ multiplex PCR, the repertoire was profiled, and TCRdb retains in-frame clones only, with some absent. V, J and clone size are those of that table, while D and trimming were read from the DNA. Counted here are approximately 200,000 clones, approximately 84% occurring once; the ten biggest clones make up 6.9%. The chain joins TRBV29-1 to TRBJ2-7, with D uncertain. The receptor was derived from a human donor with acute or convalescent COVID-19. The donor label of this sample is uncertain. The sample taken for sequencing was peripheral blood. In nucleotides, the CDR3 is TGCAGCGGGAATGAGGTGAAGGTACAAAATCCTCCACCCTTAGACTACGAGCAGTACTTC. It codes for CSGNEVKVQNPPPLDYEQYF.